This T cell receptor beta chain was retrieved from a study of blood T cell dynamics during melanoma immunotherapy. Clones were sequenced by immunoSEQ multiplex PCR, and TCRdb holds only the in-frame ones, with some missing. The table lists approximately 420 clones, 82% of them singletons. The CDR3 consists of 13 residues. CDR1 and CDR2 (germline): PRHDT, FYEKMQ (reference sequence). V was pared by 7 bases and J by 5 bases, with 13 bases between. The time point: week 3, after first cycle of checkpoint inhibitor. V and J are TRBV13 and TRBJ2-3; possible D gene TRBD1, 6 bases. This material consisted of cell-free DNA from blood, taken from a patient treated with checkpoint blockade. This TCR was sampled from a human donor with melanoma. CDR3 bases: TGTGCCAGCAAAAGGGGGAGTCGAGATACGCAGTATTTT. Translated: CASKRGSRDTQYF.